The clone carrying this T cell receptor beta chain was seen more than once but under ten times. The target antigen is unknown. This specimen comes from a study of T cell repertoires in aging, cancer and after chemotherapy. Findings and limits, study-wide: Rebound thymic output was suggested by rising median generation probability during chemotherapy in each cancer cohort. Hematological cancer patients had lymphoid organ infiltration that may impair thymic emigration or T cell expansion.

Peripheral blood genomic DNA, not sorted cells or RNA, was the template. This CDR3 has 16 amino acids. V lost 2 bases to trimming and J lost 0 bases, with 13 bases between them. Germline CDR1 MNHEY, CDR2 SVGAGI. TRB rearrangements spanning V, D and J were amplified using mixed TRB-A/B primers. TCRdb passed the multiplex PCR reads through MiXCR, listing each CDR3 protein once. The data contain roughly 6,000 distinct CDR3 sequences, under 40% of them seen just once; the ten biggest clones take up less than 50%. This chain connects TRBV6-5 to TRBJ1-1, with D unclear. Sequencing was done on a sample of blood. The clonotype comes from a human donor with a blood cancer. CDR3 sequence reads: CASSYRPGNMNTEAFF. As DNA, the CDR3 is TGTGCCAGCAGTTACCGCCCCGGCAACATGAACACTGAAGCTTTCTTT.